Presented here are 25 T cell receptor beta chains from one specimen sequenced in a study of shared clonotypes between healthy human individuals. Naive CD8 cells comprised CD45RO-negative, CCR7-positively selected cells, excluding terminally differentiated effector memory CD45RA+ cells. Sequenced by immunoSEQ multiplex PCR; TCRdb stores in-frame clones only, minus some. The sample carries approximately 1.9 million clones, just under 95% recorded once. The sample consisted of naive CD8+ T cells from PBMCs. Every receptor here comes from a man aged 18 to 35 in good health. Some clones in this sample may be carry-over from other donors' samples.

The V and J genes are TRBV12-5 and TRBJ2-3, with TRBD2 identical over 9 bases. Per the germline V gene, CDR1 is LGHNT and CDR2 is FRNRAP. This CDR3 has 16 amino acids. V shed 7 bases, J shed 4 bases, and the junction held 12 bases outside the gene matches. DNA for the CDR3: TGTGCTAGTGCCACGGATAGCGGGAGCGTCGCAGATACGCAGTATTTT. It yields the protein CASATDSGSVADTQYF.

The chain links TRBV5-8 to TRBJ1-2, with no clear D. Trimming took 4 bases from V and 4 from J, leaving 20 bases between them. CDR1 and CDR2 (germline): SGHTS, YDEGEE. The CDR3 runs 16 residues. This chain's CDR3 is CASSRPGRQTVYGYTF. CDR3 sequence (DNA): TGTGCCAGCAGCCGGCCTGGTCGGCAGACCGTCTATGGCTACACCTTC.

V usage is TRBV13 and J usage is TRBJ2-7; 12 bases align to TRBD2. Germline V gene data show CDR1 as PRHDT and CDR2 as FYEKMQ (reference sequence). V shed 0 bases and J 6 bases; nucleotides not matched to a gene: 3. The CDR3 runs 15 residues. CDR3 in DNA: TGTGCCAGCAGCTTAGGGACTAGCGGGAGAAGCGAGCAGTACTTC. Protein product: CASSLGTSGRSEQYF.

The table lists this clone with a few counts. This chain connects TRBV4-1 to TRBJ1-5; the D gene is possibly TRBD1 (5 bases). CDR3 length: 14 residues. Germline CDR1 and CDR2: MGHRA and YSYEKL. V shed 4 bases and J shed 6 bases, with 13 bases lying between them. The CDR3 DNA reads TGCGCCAGCAGCCCGGGACTTCTAGGTCAGCCCCAGCATTTT. Amino acids: CASSPGLLGQPQHF.

The chain joins TRBV7-3 to TRBJ2-1; tentatively, D is TRBD1 or TRBD2 (5 bases each). This CDR3 comprises 15 residues. CDR1 is SGHTA and CDR2 is FQGTGA in the germline V gene. V was clipped by 5 bases and J by 13 bases, with 24 bases between them. The CDR3 sequence is CASSGSDIRDRGQFF. The DNA of the CDR3 is TGTGCCAGCAGCGGAAGTGATATCCGGGACCGGGGTCAGTTCTTC. The full variable domain, rest sourced from reference TRBV7-3 and TRBJ2-1, is GAGVSQTPSNKVTEKGKYVELRCDPISGHTALYWYRQSLGQGPEFLIYFQGTGAADDSGLPNDRFFAVRPEGSVSTLKIQRTERGDSAVYLCASSGSDIRDRGQFFGPGTRLTVL.

The chain carries TRBV4-3 and TRBJ2-3; 9 bases line up with TRBD2. Germline-derived CDR1 and CDR2 are LGHNA and YSLEER. This CDR3 has 17 amino acids. V shed 1 base and J 1 base; nucleotides not matched to a gene: 6. The CDR3 here is CASSQGYAGGGTDTQYF. The CDR3 DNA follows: TGCGCCAGCAGCCAAGGGTACGCGGGAGGGGGCACAGATACGCAGTATTTT.

The V call is TRBV11-2, the J call TRBJ2-1; 8 bases are a match to TRBD1. The CDR3 extends over 15 amino acids. From germline, CDR1 is SGHAT and CDR2 FQNNGV. V lost 3 bases, J lost 4 bases, and 5 bases stayed unmatched. CDR3 nucleotide sequence: TGTGCCAGCAGCTTGGGACAGGTACTATACAATGAGCAGTTCTTC. Protein: CASSLGQVLYNEQFF. The full variable domain, in which reference TRBV11-2 and TRBJ2-1 provide the parts outside the CDR3, is EAGVAQSPRYKIIEKRQSVAFWCNPISGHATLYWYQQILGQGPKLLIQFQNNGVVDDSQLPKDRFSAERLKGVDSTLKIQPAKLEDSAVYLCASSLGQVLYNEQFFGPGTRLTVL.

The chain combines TRBV12-5 with TRBJ1-1; 9 bases align to TRBD1. Germline trimming cut 4 bases from V and 3 bases from J; bases unmatched to any gene: 15. Germline loops: CDR1 LGHNT, CDR2 FRNRAP. The CDR3 is 18 amino acids. This CDR3 is CASGSQPGTGNSDTEAFF. In DNA form, the CDR3 reads TGTGCTAGTGGTTCCCAACCGGGGACAGGGAATAGCGACACTGAAGCTTTCTTT. The full variable domain, completed using reference TRBV12-5 and TRBJ1-1, is DARVTQTPRHKVTEMGQEVTMRCQPILGHNTVFWYRQTMMQGLELLAYFRNRAPLDDSGMPKDRFSAEMPDATLATLKIQPSEPRDSAVYFCASGSQPGTGNSDTEAFFGQGTRLTVV.

The V call is TRBV9, the J call TRBJ2-7; 9 positions match TRBD2. The CDR3 loop spans 13 amino acids. Germline V gene lookup returns CDR1 SGDLS and CDR2 YYNGEE. V was pared by 4 bases and J by 7 bases, with 6 bases of the junction left unmatched. The DNA for the CDR3 is TGTGCCAGCAGCCCTAGCGGGGCTCGGGAGCAGTACTTC. The encoded protein is CASSPSGAREQYF.

V gene TRBV14 combines with J gene TRBJ2-5, with TRBD2 matching 11 bases. The CDR3 covers 14 residues. CDR1 SGHDN and CDR2 FVKESK come from the germline V gene. V lost 4 bases to trimming and J lost 5 bases; unmatched junction nucleotides: 3. Written as DNA, the CDR3 is TGTGCCAGCAGCCGGACTAGCGGGCGCGAGACCCAGTACTTC. Translation gives CASSRTSGRETQYF.

The rearrangement uses TRBV10-3 and TRBJ1-6; weak D call: TRBD1 (6 bases). Germline V gene sequence: CDR1 ENHRY, CDR2 SYGVKD. The CDR3 spans 15 residues. V lost 3 bases, J lost 13 bases, and 19 bases lay in between. CDR3 sequence (DNA): TGTGCCATCAGTGACCGACAGGAGGTTTCTTTGCCCCTCCACTTT. It yields the protein CAISDRQEVSLPLHF.

The chain couples TRBV19 to TRBJ2-1, with TRBD1 identical over 9 bases. The CDR3 length is 14 residues. From germline, CDR1 is LNHDA and CDR2 SQIVND (reference sequence). V lost 6 bases to trimming and J lost 7 bases; unmatched junction nucleotides: 7. CDR3 residues: CASRVTGGRNEQFF. The CDR3 nucleotides are TGTGCCAGTAGGGTGACAGGGGGTAGAAATGAGCAGTTCTTC.

The chain links TRBV9 to TRBJ1-2, with TRBD1 matching 9 bases. Germline CDR1 is SGDLS and CDR2 is YYNGEE. The V and J ends lost 3 bases and 6 bases, in that order; junction bases with no gene match: 12. The CDR3 totals 16 residues. CDR3 region: CASSAGTGTMSDGYTF. The CDR3 nucleotides are TGTGCCAGCAGCGCCGGGACAGGGACTATGTCGGATGGCTACACCTTC.

This rearrangement joins TRBV5-3 to TRBJ1-4; no clear D gene. TRBV5-3 is sorted into the ORF group, with uncertain function. V was clipped by 1 base and J by 5 bases, with 24 bases between them. CDR3 length equals 19 residues. The CDR3 nucleotides are TGTGCCAGAAGCTTGTTAAGCGTTGGGGAATCGAATTACAATGAAAAACTGTTTTTT. This gives the protein CARSLLSVGESNYNEKLFF.

V gene TRBV6-5 combines with J gene TRBJ2-3; no definite D call. This CDR3 is 13 amino acids long. Trimming pared 4 bases from V and 2 bases from J, leaving 7 bases between. The germline CDR1 and CDR2 sequences are MNHEY and SVGAGI. CDR3 loop: CASSFSYTDTQYF. DNA of the CDR3: TGTGCCAGCAGTTTCAGTTACACAGATACGCAGTATTTT.

This clone was seen a handful of times. The V call is TRBV4-2, the J call TRBJ2-2; D remains unclear. Germline CDR1 LGHNA, CDR2 YNFKEQ. The V gene lost 3 bases and the J gene lost 3 bases, with 5 bases spanning the gap. The CDR3 has 13 residues. This chain's CDR3 is CASSHRDTGELFF. The CDR3, as DNA: TGTGCCAGCAGCCACCGGGACACCGGGGAGCTGTTTTTT.

V usage is TRBV7-9 and J usage is TRBJ2-7, with a possible D match to TRBD2 (5 bases). Germline V gene data show CDR1 as SEHNR and CDR2 as FQNEAQ (reference sequence). There are 15 residues in the CDR3. V was clipped by 4 bases and J by 2 bases, with 15 bases between them. The CDR3 reads CASSYDGNYAYEQYF. CDR3 in DNA: TGTGCCAGCAGCTACGACGGGAATTACGCCTACGAGCAGTACTTC.

The chain uses TRBV9 and TRBJ2-2, with D tentatively TRBD2 (6 bases). Between the trimmed V and J ends, which lost 3 bases and 8 bases, there was a span of 29 bases. Germline V CDR1 and CDR2: SGDLS, YYNGEE. This CDR3 spans 19 amino acids. The CDR3 loop is CASSARRGVAELSEGELFF. In DNA form, the CDR3 reads TGTGCCAGCAGCGCCCGCAGAGGGGTAGCGGAGTTGAGTGAAGGGGAGCTGTTTTTT.

The V and J genes are TRBV5-5 and TRBJ1-2; D is undetermined. The CDR3 loop spans 16 amino acids. CDR1 and CDR2 (germline): SGHKS, YYEKEE (reference sequence). V shed 0 bases and J shed 0 bases, with 12 bases lying between them. CDR3 bases: TGTGCCAGCAGCTTGGCCACCCGAAACACTAACTATGGCTACACCTTC. Protein product: CASSLATRNTNYGYTF.

This chain uses TRBV6-1 with TRBJ2-7; 9 positions agree with TRBD1. V trimming: 11 bases; J trimming: 4 bases; junction bases outside the gene matches: 12. Per germline, CDR1 MNHNS and CDR2 SASEGT. The CDR3 runs 14 residues. CDR3 bases: TGTGCCTGCGAGATTTCCGGGACAGGGTACGAGCAGTACTTC. This codes for CACEISGTGYEQYF.

V gene TRBV4-3 combines with J gene TRBJ1-4; possibly TRBD1 for D (5 bases). This CDR3 is built from 19 residues. Germline CDR1 LGHNA, CDR2 YSLEER. V was shortened by 0 bases and J by 7 bases, with 24 bases between the two germline ends. The CDR3: CASSQDEPGLTARGEKLFF. The DNA for the CDR3 is TGCGCCAGCAGCCAAGACGAGCCGGGACTGACGGCCCGGGGTGAAAAACTGTTTTTT.

This clone has a single count. The gene calls are TRBV30 and TRBJ2-6; 7 bases are a match to TRBD1. CDR3 size: 19 residues. The V gene end was trimmed by 1 base and the J gene end by 3 bases; junction bases not matched to a gene: 15. Germline CDR1 and CDR2: GTSNPN and SVGIG (reference sequence). CDR3: CAWSGLETGVLVGANVLTF. The CDR3, as DNA: TGTGCCTGGAGTGGACTGGAAACAGGGGTCCTGGTTGGGGCCAACGTCCTGACTTTC.

The chain combines TRBV5-6 with TRBJ2-2, with 8 bases lining up with TRBD1. The junction had 2 bases not matched to a gene; V was cut back by 3 bases and J by 7 bases. The germline V gene encodes CDR1 SGHDT and CDR2 YYEEEE. CDR3 length equals 13 residues. CDR3 sequence (DNA): TGTGCCAGCAGCTCAACAGGGGGCGGGGAGCTGTTTTTT. The encoded protein is CASSSTGGGELFF.

The rearrangement links TRBV9 to TRBJ2-6, with D maybe TRBD2 (6 bases). The CDR3 runs 16 residues. CDR1 and CDR2 (germline): SGDLS, YYNGEE. Trimming removed 0 bases at V and 0 bases at J, with 7 bases between. CDR3 bases: TGTGCCAGCAGCGTAGCGGGAGTCTCTGGGGCCAACGTCCTGACTTTC. This sequence encodes CASSVAGVSGANVLTF.

The DNA of the CDR3 is TGTGCCACCAGCAAAGTTCGGCACAGGGCGGAGACCCAGTACTTC. It translates to CATSKVRHRAETQYF. The J gene is TRBJ2-5, the V gene TRBV15; the D gene is possibly TRBD1 (6 bases). The CDR3 totals 15 residues. The germline V gene has CDR1 LNHNV and CDR2 YYDKDF (reference sequence). The V end lost 4 bases, the J end lost 5 bases, and 17 bases lay between the germline ends. The full variable domain, completed using reference TRBV15 and TRBJ2-5, is DAMVIQNPRYQVTQFGKPVTLSCSQTLNHNVMYWYQQKSSQAPKLLFHYYDKDFNNEADTPDNFQSRRPNTSFCFLDIRSPGLGDTAMYLCATSKVRHRAETQYFGPGTRLLVL.